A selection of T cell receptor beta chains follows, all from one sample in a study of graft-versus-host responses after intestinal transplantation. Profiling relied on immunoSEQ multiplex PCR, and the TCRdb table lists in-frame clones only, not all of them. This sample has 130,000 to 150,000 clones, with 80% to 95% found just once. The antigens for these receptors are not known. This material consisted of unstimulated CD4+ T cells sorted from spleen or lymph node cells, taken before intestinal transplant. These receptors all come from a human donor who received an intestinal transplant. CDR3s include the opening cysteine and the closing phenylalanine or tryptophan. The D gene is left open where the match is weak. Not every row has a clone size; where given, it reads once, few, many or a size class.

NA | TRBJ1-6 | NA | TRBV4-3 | TGCGCCAGCAGCCAGGAGCCTCAGGGAGGGGCTTCCTATAATTCACCCCTCCACTTT | CASSQEPQGGASYNSPLHF
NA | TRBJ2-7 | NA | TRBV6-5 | TGTGCCAGCAGTACCCGGGACCCACCCTACGAGCAGTACTTC | CASSTRDPPYEQYF
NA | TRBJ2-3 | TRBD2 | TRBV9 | TGTGCCAGCAGCGTAGTAGGACTAGCGGGAGGCACAGATACGCAGTATTTT | CASSVVGLAGGTDTQYF
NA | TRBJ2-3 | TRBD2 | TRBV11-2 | TGTGCCAGCAGCTTAGATCTGGCTAGCGGGAGCCCAGATACGCAGTATTTT | CASSLDLASGSPDTQYF
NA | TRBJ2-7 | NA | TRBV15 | TGTGCCACCAGCAGAGAGTATCAGGGGCTGGAGGAGCAGTACTTC | CATSREYQGLEEQYF
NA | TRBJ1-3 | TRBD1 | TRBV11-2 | TGTGCCAGCAGCTTAGGACAGGGTCGGAGTCGGTCTGGAAACACCATATATTTT | CASSLGQGRSRSGNTIYF
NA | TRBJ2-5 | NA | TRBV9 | TGTGCCAGCAGCCCGGACAGAGTAGAGACCCAGTACTTC | CASSPDRVETQYF
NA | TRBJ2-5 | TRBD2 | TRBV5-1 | TGCGCCAGCAGCTTGCTCGGGGGGGAGACCCAGTACTTC | CASSLLGGETQYF
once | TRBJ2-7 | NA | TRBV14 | TGTGCCAGCAGCCAATTGGGCAGAGGCTACGAGCAGTACTTC | CASSQLGRGYEQYF
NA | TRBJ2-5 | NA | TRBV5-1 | TGCGCCAGCAGCTTGATTGGGGCCCAAGAGACCCAGTACTTC | CASSLIGAQETQYF
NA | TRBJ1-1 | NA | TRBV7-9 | TGTGCCAGCAGCTTAGACAGGACGAACACTGAAGCTTTCTTT | CASSLDRTNTEAFF
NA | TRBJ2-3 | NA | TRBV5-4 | TGTGCCAGCAGCTTGGCCGTCAGGAGAAGCACAGATACGCAGTATTTT | CASSLAVRRSTDTQYF
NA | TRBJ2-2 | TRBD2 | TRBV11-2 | TGTGCCAGCAGCTTAGGGTGGGGACTAGCGGAAAACACCGGGGAGCTGTTTTTT | CASSLGWGLAENTGELFF
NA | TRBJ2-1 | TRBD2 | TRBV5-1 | TGCGCCAGCAGACCCGGACTAGCGGGAGTTTTTAATGAGCAGTTCTTC | CASRPGLAGVFNEQFF
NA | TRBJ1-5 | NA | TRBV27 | TGTGCCAGCAGTTTTAGCGGTGACAATCAGCCCCAGCATTTT | CASSFSGDNQPQHF
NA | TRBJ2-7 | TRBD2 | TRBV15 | TGTGCCACCAGCAGAGATACCAGGCTAGCGGGCGAGCAGTACTTC | CATSRDTRLAGEQYF
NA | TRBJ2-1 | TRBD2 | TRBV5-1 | TGCGCCAGCAGCTTCCGCGGGAGCGGGTCCTACAATGAGCAGTTCTTC | CASSFRGSGSYNEQFF
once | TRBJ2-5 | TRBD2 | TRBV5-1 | TGCGCCAGCAGCGCAGGACTAGCGGGAGTCTTAGAGACCCAGTACTTC | CASSAGLAGVLETQYF
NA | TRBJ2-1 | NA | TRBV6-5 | TGTGCCAGCAGTCTCTCATACACCCCCTACAATGAGCAGTTCTTC | CASSLSYTPYNEQFF
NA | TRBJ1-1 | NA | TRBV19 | TGTGCCAGTATCCCAAGACAAAGTTTCACTGAAGCTTTCTTT | CASIPRQSFTEAFF
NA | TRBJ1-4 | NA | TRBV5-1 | TGCGCCAGCAGCGGGGGGGGTCCCCCAAATGAAAAACTGTTTTTT | CASSGGGPPNEKLFF
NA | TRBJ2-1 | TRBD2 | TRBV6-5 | TGTGCCAGCAGTTTAGCGGGAGACTACAATGAGCAGTTCTTC | CASSLAGDYNEQFF
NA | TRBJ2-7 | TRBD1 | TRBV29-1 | TGCAGCGTTGCCGGGACAGGGAATCCCTACGAGCAGTACTTC | CSVAGTGNPYEQYF
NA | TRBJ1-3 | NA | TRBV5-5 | TGTGCCAGCAGCTCCATCCCTTATTATGGAAACACCATATATTTT | CASSSIPYYGNTIYF
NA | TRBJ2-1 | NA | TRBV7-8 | TGTGCCAGCAGCTCCCCCCTAGCCGCCACCTACAATGAGCAGTTCTTC | CASSSPLAATYNEQFF
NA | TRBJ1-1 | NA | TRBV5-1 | TGCGCCAGCTCTGTTTTAGAAGCCCAGGAAGCTTTCTTT | CASSVLEAQEAFF
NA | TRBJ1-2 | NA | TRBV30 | TGTGCCTGGGGGAACTATGGCTACACCTTC | CAWGNYGYTF
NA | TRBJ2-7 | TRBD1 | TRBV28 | TGTGCCAGCAGAATACCGGGACAGGGGTACGAGCAGTACTTC | CASRIPGQGYEQYF
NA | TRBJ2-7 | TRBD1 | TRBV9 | TGTGCCAGCAGCCCCCCGGGACAGGGTTACGAGCAGTACTTC | CASSPPGQGYEQYF
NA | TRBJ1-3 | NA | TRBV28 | TGTGCCAGCAGACCAGGGCTGGCTGGAAACACCATATATTTT | CASRPGLAGNTIYF
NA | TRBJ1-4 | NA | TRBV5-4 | TGTGCCAGCAGCTCCGGGGGGGCTAATGAAAAACTGTTTTTT | CASSSGGANEKLFF
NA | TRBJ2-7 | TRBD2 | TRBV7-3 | TGTGCCAGCAGCCCGGGAGGTACCTTTCGCGAGCAGTACTTC | CASSPGGTFREQYF
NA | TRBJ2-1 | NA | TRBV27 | TGTGCCAGCAGCTTCGTACCGGGCAATGAGCAGTTCTTC | CASSFVPGNEQFF
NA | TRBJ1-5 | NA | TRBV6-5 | TGTGCCATTTGGGGCGGGGGGAATCAGCCCCAGCATTTT | CAIWGGGNQPQHF
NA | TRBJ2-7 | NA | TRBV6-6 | TGTGCCAGCAGCTATGAAGGGGTTTTCTACGAGCAGTACTTC | CASSYEGVFYEQYF
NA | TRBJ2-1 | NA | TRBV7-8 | TGTGCCAGCAGCTTAGACGTTGAGCAGTTCTTC | CASSLDVEQFF
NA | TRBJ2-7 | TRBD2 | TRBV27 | TGTGCCAGCAGTTCTACCCTCAGCGGGAGGTCCTACGAGCAGTACTTC | CASSSTLSGRSYEQYF
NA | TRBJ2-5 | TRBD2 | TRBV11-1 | TGTGCCAGCAGCTTGGGACTAGCGGAAGAGACCCAGTACTTC | CASSLGLAEETQYF
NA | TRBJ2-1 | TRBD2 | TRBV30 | TGTGCCTGGAGTTCGACTAGCGGAATCTCCTACAATGAGCAGTTCTTC | CAWSSTSGISYNEQFF
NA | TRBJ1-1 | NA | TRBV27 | TGTGCCAGCATTCTACGCCCGGATGGCCGGGTCGAAACTGAAGCTTTCTTT | CASILRPDGRVETEAFF
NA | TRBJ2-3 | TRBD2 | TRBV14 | TGTGCCAGCAGCCAACGAATTAGCGGGAGAGGGGATACGCAGTATTTT | CASSQRISGRGDTQYF
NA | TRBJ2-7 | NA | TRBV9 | TGTGCCAGCAGCGTAGCACAGGAATCCTACGAGCAGTACTTC | CASSVAQESYEQYF
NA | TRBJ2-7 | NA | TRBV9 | TGTGCCAGCAGCGTAGATCCAGATACCTACGAGCAGTACTTC | CASSVDPDTYEQYF
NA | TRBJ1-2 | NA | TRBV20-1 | TGCAGTGCTAAGACGGTTTATGGCTACACCTTC | CSAKTVYGYTF
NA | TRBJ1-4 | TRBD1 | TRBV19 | TGTGCCAGTGGGAATGGAGGGGGCAATGAAAAACTGTTTTTT | CASGNGGGNEKLFF
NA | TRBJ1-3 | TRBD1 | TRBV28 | TGTGCCAGCAGCCCGACAGGGTACCCCTCTGGAAACACCATATATTTT | CASSPTGYPSGNTIYF
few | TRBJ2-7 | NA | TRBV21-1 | TGTGCCAGCAGCAAAGGCAGCGGGGTACCCTACGAGCAGTACTTC | CASSKGSGVPYEQYF
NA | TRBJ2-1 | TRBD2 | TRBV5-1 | TGCGCCAGCAGCTTGATGACAACTAGCGGGGCCTACAATGAGCAGTTCTTC | CASSLMTTSGAYNEQFF
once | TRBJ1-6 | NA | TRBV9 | TGTGCCAGCAGCTCCTTTGGGGGAGACAGTTCACCCCTCCACTTT | CASSSFGGDSSPLHF
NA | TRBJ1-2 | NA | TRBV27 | TGTGCCAGCAGCCCCTCAGACAGGACTAACTATGGCTACACCTTC | CASSPSDRTNYGYTF
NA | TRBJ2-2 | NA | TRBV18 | TGTGCCAGCTCACCGACAGGGAACACCGGGGAGCTGTTTTTT | CASSPTGNTGELFF
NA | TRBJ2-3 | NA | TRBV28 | TGTGCCAGCAGTTTGGCCCACACTAGCACAGATACGCAGTATTTT | CASSLAHTSTDTQYF
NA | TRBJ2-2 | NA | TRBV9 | TGTGCCAGCAGCCCCAGTCTAGATGAGGCCGGGGAGCTGTTTTTT | CASSPSLDEAGELFF
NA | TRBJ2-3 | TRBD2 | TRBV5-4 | TGTGCCAGCAGCTTAATCGGGCGGGGGGGCACAGATACGCAGTATTTT | CASSLIGRGGTDTQYF
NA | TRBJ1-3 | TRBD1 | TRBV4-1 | TGCGCCAGCAGCCTTACGCGCACAGGGGGCCCCTCTGGAAACACCATATATTTT | CASSLTRTGGPSGNTIYF
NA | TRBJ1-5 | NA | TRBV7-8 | TGTGCCAGCAGCACCGAGACAAATAGCAATCAGCCCCAGCATTTT | CASSTETNSNQPQHF
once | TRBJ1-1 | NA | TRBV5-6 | TGTGCCAGCAGCCCTTGGAGTCCAGGGAACACTGAAGCTTTCTTT | CASSPWSPGNTEAFF
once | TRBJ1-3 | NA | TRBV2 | TGTGCCAGCAGTGACTCTGGAAACACCATATATTTT | CASSDSGNTIYF
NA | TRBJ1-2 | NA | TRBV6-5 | TGTGCCAGCAGTGAAGGGCGAGGGGGCTACACCTTC | CASSEGRGGYTF